The 18 T cell receptor beta chains presented below share a single source sample, sequenced in a study of control samples from healthy donors and cancer patients. The method was immunoSEQ multiplex PCR; TCRdb's version includes in-frame clones alone and lacks a portion of them. The data contain approximately 170,000 clones, around 87% of them singletons. Sequenced sample: blood. The receptors were sampled from a woman aged 50 to 65 in good health.

This clone showed up just a few times. CDR3 in amino acids: CASSQQGVLGYEQYF. The CDR3 region has the DNA TGTGCCAGCAGCCAACAGGGGGTTCTCGGGTACGAGCAGTACTTC. This chain uses TRBV5-6 with TRBJ2-7; 8 bases are shared with TRBD1. V lost 4 bases and J lost 4; bases outside the gene matches: 10. In germline, CDR1 is SGHDT, CDR2 YYEEEE. The CDR3 is 15 amino acids.

This CDR3 reads CASSLNGWGPGARNEQFF. DNA of the CDR3: TGTGCCAGCAGCTTAAACGGATGGGGTCCAGGGGCTAGGAATGAGCAGTTCTTC. The chain has TRBV7-3 and TRBJ2-1; maybe TRBD1 (6 bases). CDR3 size: 18 residues. Trimming pared 1 base from V and 7 bases from J, leaving 23 bases between. Germline V gene lookup returns CDR1 SGHTA and CDR2 FQGTGA. Combining the CDR3 with reference TRBV7-3 and TRBJ2-1 gives the whole variable domain GAGVSQTPSNKVTEKGKYVELRCDPISGHTALYWYRQSLGQGPEFLIYFQGTGAADDSGLPNDRFFAVRPEGSVSTLKIQRTERGDSAVYLCASSLNGWGPGARNEQFFGPGTRLTVL.

V is TRBV4-1 and J is TRBJ1-1; D is possibly TRBD1 (5 bases). V dropped 0 bases and J dropped 3 bases, with 14 bases sitting between them. The germline V gene has CDR1 MGHRA and CDR2 YSYEKL. CDR3 length equals 16 residues. CDR3 DNA: TGCGCCAGCAGCCAAGACGGGACCGGTAGGGACACTGAAGCTTTCTTT. Its translation: CASSQDGTGRDTEAFF.

This chain links TRBV7-2 with TRBJ2-6; no definite D call. Germline values: CDR1 SGHTA, CDR2 FQGNSA. Trimming pared 3 bases from V and 0 bases from J, leaving 6 bases between. This CDR3 has 15 residues. CDR3 nucleotide sequence: TGTGCCAGCAGCTTGTTTCGCTCTGGGGCCAACGTCCTGACTTTC. Translated, it gives CASSLFRSGANVLTF.

The V gene is TRBV7-3, the J gene TRBJ2-3; 14 nucleotides agree with TRBD2. The CDR3 extends over 16 amino acids. CDR1 is SGHTA and CDR2 is FQGTGA in the germline V gene. V was clipped by 3 bases and J by 4 bases; unmatched bases: 3. The CDR3 nucleotides read TGTGCCAGCAGCTTGGGACTAGCGGGAGCGGCAGATACGCAGTATTTT. Amino acids: CASSLGLAGAADTQYF. The full variable domain, rest sourced from reference TRBV7-3 and TRBJ2-3, is GAGVSQTPSNKVTEKGKYVELRCDPISGHTALYWYRQSLGQGPEFLIYFQGTGAADDSGLPNDRFFAVRPEGSVSTLKIQRTERGDSAVYLCASSLGLAGAADTQYFGPGTRLTVL.

The J gene is TRBJ1-6, the V gene TRBV9, with unresolved D. V was pared by 2 bases and J by 0 bases, with 12 bases between. The CDR3 covers 17 residues. Germline V gene sequence: CDR1 SGDLS, CDR2 YYNGEE. The CDR3: CASSVNQAPSYNSPLHF. As DNA, the CDR3 is TGTGCCAGCAGCGTTAATCAGGCCCCCTCCTATAATTCACCCCTCCACTTT.

V is TRBV4-3 and J is TRBJ2-7; 8 bases match TRBD1. Trimming cost V 0 bases and J 6 bases; bases outside gene matches: 4. The germline gives CDR1 LGHNA, CDR2 YSLEER. CDR3 length: 14 residues. Here the CDR3 reads CASSQEQGGGEQYF. Written as DNA, the CDR3 is TGCGCCAGCAGCCAAGAACAGGGGGGCGGCGAGCAGTACTTC.

The gene calls are TRBV28 and TRBJ2-5; 8 nucleotides agree with TRBD1. CDR1 is MDHEN and CDR2 is SYDVKM in the germline V gene. The V and J ends lost 2 bases and 5 bases, in that order; junction bases with no gene match: 4. The CDR3 runs to 14 residues. The CDR3 here is CASSLVQGAETQYF. CDR3 coding DNA: TGTGCCAGCAGTTTAGTCCAGGGGGCTGAGACCCAGTACTTC.

The V gene is TRBV18, the J gene TRBJ1-5; no clear D gene. Germline V lookup: CDR1 KGHSH, CDR2 LQKENI. V was cut by 3 bases and J by 0 bases, with 12 bases left in between. The CDR3 is 16 amino acids. CDR3 residues: CASSPPLLNSNQPQHF. CDR3 DNA sequence: TGTGCCAGCTCACCCCCACTACTTAATAGCAATCAGCCCCAGCATTTT.

V and J are TRBV5-1 and TRBJ2-5, with D possibly matching TRBD1 (5 bases). CDR3 length: 14 residues. Germline V gives CDR1 SGHRS, CDR2 YFSETQ. The V end lost 0 bases, the J end lost 5 bases, and 11 bases lay between the germline ends. CDR3 protein: CASSLGQFRETQYF. In DNA form, the CDR3 reads TGCGCCAGCAGCTTGGGACAGTTTAGGGAGACCCAGTACTTC.

The V gene is TRBV9, the J gene TRBJ1-2; D call uncertain. V shed 3 bases and J shed 8 bases, with 17 bases lying between them. Per germline, CDR1 SGDLS and CDR2 YYNGEE. The CDR3 runs 14 residues. The CDR3 loop reads CASSAKDGDRGYTF. Here the CDR3 DNA reads TGTGCCAGCAGCGCCAAGGACGGAGACCGGGGCTACACCTTC.

The chain has TRBV3-1 (or the pseudogene TRBV3-2) and TRBJ2-3; 10 bases agree with TRBD2. With 1 base clipped from V and 4 bases from J, the junction kept 11 bases outside the gene matches. Per germline, CDR1 LGHDT and CDR2 YNNKEL (reference sequence). The CDR3 has 18 amino acids. CDR3 sequence (DNA): TGTGCCAGCAGCCAAGGATACCGTAGCGGGAGGCGAGCAGATACGCAGTATTTT. Its protein is CASSQGYRSGRRADTQYF.

The V gene is TRBV19, the J gene TRBJ1-6, with D possibly matching TRBD1 (6 bases). The CDR3 runs 15 residues. Germline V gene lookup returns CDR1 LNHDA and CDR2 SQIVND (reference sequence). The V end lost 8 bases, the J end lost 8 bases, and 19 bases lay between the germline ends. CDR3 nucleotide sequence: TGTGCCAGTGGTAGAGGGGGGTCGGCGGATTCACCCCTCCACTTT. Residues: CASGRGGSADSPLHF. The full variable domain, its missing parts supplied by reference TRBV19 and TRBJ1-6, is DGGITQSPKYLFRKEGQNVTLSCEQNLNHDAMYWYRQDPGQGLRLIYYSQIVNDFQKGDIAEGYSVSREKKESFPLTVTSAQKNPTAFYLCASGRGGSADSPLHFGNGTRLTVT.

The chain recombines TRBV7-8 with TRBJ2-5; no definite D call. V shed 1 base and J shed 5 bases, with 11 bases lying between them. CDR1 and CDR2 (germline): SGHVS, FQNEAQ. This CDR3 has 14 amino acids. The CDR3 sequence: CASSLVPDRETQYF. CDR3 nucleotide sequence: TGTGCCAGCAGCTTAGTCCCGGACCGGGAGACCCAGTACTTC.

The chain links TRBV30 to TRBJ2-1; D ambiguous. The CDR3 runs to 14 residues. The V gene's germline CDR1 is GTSNPN and CDR2 SVGIG (reference sequence). V was clipped by 5 bases and J by 5 bases, with 16 bases between them. In DNA form, the CDR3 reads TGTGCCTGGGGCAAGTGGATCCGCCACAATGAGCAGTTCTTC. Protein: CAWGKWIRHNEQFF. Variable domain in full (rest from reference TRBV30 and TRBJ2-1): SQTIHQWPATLVQPVGSPLSLECTVEGTSNPNLYWYRQAAGRGLQLLFYSVGIGQISSEVPQNLSASRPQDRQFILSSKKLLLSDSGFYLCAWGKWIRHNEQFFGPGTRLTVL.

V usage is TRBV28 and J usage is TRBJ2-7; TRBD2 aligns across 7 bases. V gave up 8 bases and J gave up 0 bases; unmatched junction bases: 10. CDR3 length: 15 amino acids. The V gene's germline CDR1 is MDHEN and CDR2 SYDVKM. In DNA form, the CDR3 reads TGTGCCAGCGGGGATAGCGGGTTAGGCTCCTACGAGCAGTACTTC. This sequence encodes CASGDSGLGSYEQYF.

The chain joins TRBV2 to TRBJ2-3, with 10 bases matching TRBD2. The junction had 12 bases not matched to a gene; V was cut back by 7 bases and J by 8 bases. CDR1 and CDR2 (germline): SNHLY, FYNNEI. The CDR3 loop spans 15 amino acids. CDR3 bases: TGTGCCAGCACGAGCGGGAGGGCCCCGGGGGGTACGCAGTATTTT. Protein: CASTSGRAPGGTQYF.

This clone appeared once. The chain couples TRBV3-1 (or the pseudogene TRBV3-2) to TRBJ2-7; possibly TRBD2 for D (5 bases). CDR3 size: 13 residues. V lost 1 base to trimming and J lost 7 bases, with 11 bases between them. CDR1 LGHDT and CDR2 YNNKEL come from the germline V gene (reference sequence). The CDR3 DNA reads TGTGCCAGCAGCCAAGGACCGGGGTCAGAGCAGTACTTC. Translation: CASSQGPGSEQYF.